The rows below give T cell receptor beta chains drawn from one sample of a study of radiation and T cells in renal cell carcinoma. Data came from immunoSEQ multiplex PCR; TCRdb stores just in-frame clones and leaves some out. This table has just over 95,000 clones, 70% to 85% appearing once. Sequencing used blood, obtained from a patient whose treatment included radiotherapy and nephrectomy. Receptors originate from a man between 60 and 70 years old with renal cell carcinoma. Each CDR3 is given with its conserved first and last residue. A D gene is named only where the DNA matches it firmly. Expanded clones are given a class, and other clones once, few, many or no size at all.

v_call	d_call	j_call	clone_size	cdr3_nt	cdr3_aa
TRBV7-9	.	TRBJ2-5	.	TGTGCCAGCAGCCTGGAGGGATGGGCAGAAGAGACCCAGTACTTC	CASSLEGWAEETQYF
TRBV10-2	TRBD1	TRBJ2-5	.	TGCGCCAGCAGTTCAGGGGGCGGACAGACCCAGTACTTC	CASSSGGGQTQYF
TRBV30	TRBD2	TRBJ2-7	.	TGTGCCTGGAGTCGGGGTGGGCTAGCGGAATCCTACGAGCAGTACTTC	CAWSRGGLAESYEQYF
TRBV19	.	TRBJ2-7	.	TGTGCCAGTAGTTCCGCAGGGTCCCGGGCCGGGGAGCAGTACTTC	CASSSAGSRAGEQYF
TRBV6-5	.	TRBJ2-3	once	TGTGCCAGCAGGTACCTGGGAAGGGGAGATACGCAGTATTTT	CASRYLGRGDTQYF
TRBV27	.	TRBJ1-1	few	TGTGCCAGCAGTACGGGGGTTGAAGCTTTCTTT	CASSTGVEAFF
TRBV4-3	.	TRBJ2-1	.	TGCGCCAGCAGCCAAGGATCTTCCTACAATGAGCAGTTCTTC	CASSQGSSYNEQFF
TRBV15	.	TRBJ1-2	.	TGTGCCACCAGCAGAGTGCGGACGGCCTATGGCTACACCTTC	CATSRVRTAYGYTF
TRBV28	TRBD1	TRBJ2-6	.	TGTGCCAGCAGTCACCGCGGACAGGGTTCGGGGGCCAACGTCCTGACTTTC	CASSHRGQGSGANVLTF
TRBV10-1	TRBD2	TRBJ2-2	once	TGCGCCAGCAGCGGGGGGTTCGGGGAGCTGTTTTTT	CASSGGFGELFF
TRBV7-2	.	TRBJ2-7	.	TGTGCCAGCAGCTTGGCCGCAAATTCCTACGAGCAGTACTTC	CASSLAANSYEQYF
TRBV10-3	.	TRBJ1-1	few	TGTGCCATCAGTTTACAGACGAACACTGAAGCTTTCTTT	CAISLQTNTEAFF
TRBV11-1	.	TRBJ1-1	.	TGTGCCAGCAGCTTAGGATTTCACACTGAAGCTTTCTTT	CASSLGFHTEAFF
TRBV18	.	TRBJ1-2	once	TGTGCCAGCTCACCGGAAACAGGGTTTACTAACTATGGCTACACCTTC	CASSPETGFTNYGYTF
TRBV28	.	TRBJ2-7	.	TGTGCCAGCAGTTTGTCGTGGGACGTATGGGAGCAGTACTTC	CASSLSWDVWEQYF
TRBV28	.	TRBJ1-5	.	TGTGCCAGCAGTACGCCCAGCCCGAATCAGCCCCAGCATTTT	CASSTPSPNQPQHF
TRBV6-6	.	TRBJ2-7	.	TGTGCCACCGCCGGGGACATATACGAGCAGTACTTC	CATAGDIYEQYF
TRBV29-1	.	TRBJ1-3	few	TGCAGCGTTGAAGATCCGGGGGGAAACACCATATATTTT	CSVEDPGGNTIYF
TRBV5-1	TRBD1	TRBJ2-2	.	TGCGCCAGCAGCTCGACAGGGGGCAGGAGTGCCGGGGAGCTGTTTTTT	CASSSTGGRSAGELFF
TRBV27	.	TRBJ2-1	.	TGTGCCAGCAGTTTTTTGGGGGCTGGAGGGCTCGCCTGGTACAATGAGCAGTTCTTC	CASSFLGAGGLAWYNEQFF
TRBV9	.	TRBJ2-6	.	TGTGCCAGCAGCGTAGTGGGGGGATCTGGGGCCAACGTCCTGACTTTC	CASSVVGGSGANVLTF
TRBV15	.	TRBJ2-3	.	TGTGCCACCAGCAGAGATTCTGGAGGACTCGGAGATACGCAGTATTTT	CATSRDSGGLGDTQYF
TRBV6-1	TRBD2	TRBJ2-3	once	TGTGCCAGCAGTGGGTCTAGCGGGAACACAGATACGCAGTATTTT	CASSGSSGNTDTQYF
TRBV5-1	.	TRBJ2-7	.	TGCGCCAGCAGCCTCAATACTGGGAGCTCCTACGAGCAGTACTTC	CASSLNTGSSYEQYF
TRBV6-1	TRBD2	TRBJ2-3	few	TGTGCCAGCAGTGCTCTAGCGGGGAGCACAGATACGCAGTATTTT	CASSALAGSTDTQYF
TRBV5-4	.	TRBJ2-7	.	TGTGCCAGCAGCCAAGGACCCGGTATACCTGACTACGAGCAGTACTTC	CASSQGPGIPDYEQYF
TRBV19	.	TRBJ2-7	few	TGTGCCAGTAGTGCGGGACCGGGCTACGAGCAGTACTTC	CASSAGPGYEQYF
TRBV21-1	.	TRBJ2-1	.	TGTGCCAGCAGCAAAAATGAGACAAAGCGGGGTTACAATGAGCAGTTCTTC	CASSKNETKRGYNEQFF
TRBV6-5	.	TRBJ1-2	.	TGTGCCAGCAGTTACTCGGGGGCAGCTGGCTATGGCTACACCTTC	CASSYSGAAGYGYTF
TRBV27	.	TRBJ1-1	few	TGTGCCAGCAGTTCGGCCCTCCCGAACACTGAAGCTTTCTTT	CASSSALPNTEAFF
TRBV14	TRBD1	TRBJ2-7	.	TGTGCCAGCAGCCAACGCGGGACAGGGGCCTACGAGCAGTACTTC	CASSQRGTGAYEQYF